One sample yielded the 30 T cell receptor beta chains listed below, sequenced in a study of blood T cell repertoires in COVID-19. Measured with immunoSEQ multiplex PCR; TCRdb has only the in-frame clones, and not every one. There are 90,000 to 120,000 clones in the sample; 88% occur only once, and over 2% lies in the top ten. The sequencing sample was made of peripheral blood. These receptors were obtained from a human donor in a cohort sampled during active COVID-19.

CDR3 amino acids: CASSFGGNTEAFF. The CDR3 DNA sequence: TGTGCCAGCAGTTTCGGCGGAAACACTGAAGCTTTCTTT. The chain recombines TRBV27 with TRBJ1-1; D call uncertain. This CDR3 has 13 residues. Per the germline V gene, CDR1 is MNHEY and CDR2 is SMNVEV (reference sequence). V was clipped by 3 bases and J by 2 bases, with 7 bases between them.

V and J are TRBV11-2 and TRBJ2-5; D possibly corresponds to TRBD2 (5 bases). The germline V gene encodes CDR1 SGHAT and CDR2 FQNNGV. CDR3 size: 14 residues. The V end lost 3 bases, the J end lost 2 bases, and 10 bases lay between the germline ends. CDR3 sequence reads: CASSLRAGQETQYF. The CDR3 coding sequence is TGTGCCAGCAGCTTGAGGGCCGGACAAGAGACCCAGTACTTC.

The chain is built from TRBV5-5 and TRBJ2-3; D ambiguous. Germline V gives CDR1 SGHKS, CDR2 YYEKEE (reference sequence). The CDR3 totals 13 residues. V gave up 0 bases and J gave up 4 bases, with 6 bases separating them. CDR3 DNA: TGTGCCAGCAGCTTGGCTAGTCCAGATACGCAGTATTTT. It translates to CASSLASPDTQYF.

The chain employs TRBV2 and TRBJ1-2; TRBD1 aligns across 7 bases. Germline loops: CDR1 SNHLY, CDR2 FYNNEI. With V trimmed by 7 bases and J by 8 bases, 16 bases remained unmatched. This CDR3 has 15 amino acids. CDR3 residues: CASIVSRQGDGGYTF. The CDR3 region has the DNA TGTGCCAGCATCGTATCCCGACAGGGTGACGGAGGCTACACCTTC.

The chain carries TRBV29-1 and TRBJ1-5; no firm D call. Per the germline V gene, CDR1 is SQVTM and CDR2 is ANQGSEA. The V end lost 5 bases, the J end lost 2 bases, and 10 bases lay between the germline ends. The CDR3 has 13 amino acids. The CDR3 DNA is TGCAGCGTTAGTAGAACCGGCAATCAGCCCCAGCATTTT. Encoded protein: CSVSRTGNQPQHF.

The chain is built from TRBV18 and TRBJ1-5; D is possibly TRBD1 (5 bases). Germline CDR1 KGHSH, CDR2 LQKENI. V was shortened by 3 bases and J by 7 bases, with 13 bases between the two germline ends. This CDR3 region has 14 residues. The CDR3 nucleotides read TGTGCCAGCTCACCCTCACAGGTAGAACAGCCCCAGCATTTT. Its translation: CASSPSQVEQPQHF. Based on the CDR3 plus reference TRBV18 and TRBJ1-5, the full variable domain is NAGVMQNPRHLVRRRGQEARLRCSPMKGHSHVYWYRQLPEEGLKFMVYLQKENIIDESGMPKERFSAEFPKEGPSILRIQQVVRGDSAAYFCASSPSQVEQPQHFGDGTRLSIL.

The V and J genes are TRBV6-5 and TRBJ2-1; TRBD1 matches 10 bases. This CDR3 has 14 amino acids. CDR1 is MNHEY and CDR2 is SVGAGI in the germline V gene. The ends lost 5 bases at V and 6 bases at J; junction bases unmatched: 4. CDR3 loop: CASSTRTGGNEQFF. CDR3 DNA sequence: TGTGCCAGCAGTACCCGGACAGGGGGCAATGAGCAGTTCTTC.

This chain connects TRBV19 to TRBJ1-2, with D hard to call. The CDR3 loop spans 12 amino acids. V was shortened by 5 bases and J by 7 bases, with 11 bases between the two germline ends. Germline CDR1 is LNHDA and CDR2 is SQIVND (reference sequence). The CDR3, as DNA: TGTGCCAGTAGTTCGGGGTATGGTGGCTACACCTTC. Translating gives CASSSGYGGYTF.

The V call is TRBV12-3 or TRBV12-4, the J call TRBJ2-7; no firm D call. The CDR3 extends over 13 amino acids. V was shortened by 2 bases and J by 6 bases, with 11 bases between the two germline ends. The CDR3 loop reads CASSLNGPFEQYF. DNA of the CDR3: TGTGCCAGCAGTTTAAATGGGCCGTTCGAGCAGTACTTC.

This chain links TRBV5-5 with TRBJ1-1, with D possibly matching TRBD1 (6 bases). Looked up from germline, CDR1 is SGHKS and CDR2 is YYEKEE (reference sequence). Deletions cut 1 base from V and 5 bases from J, with 21 bases between. There are 17 residues in the CDR3. CDR3 sequence: CASSLFGWGSRGTEAFF. CDR3 DNA: TGTGCCAGCAGCTTGTTTGGGTGGGGATCAAGGGGGACTGAAGCTTTCTTT. The full variable domain, in which reference TRBV5-5 and TRBJ1-1 provide the parts outside the CDR3, is DAGVTQSPTHLIKTRGQQVTLRCSPISGHKSVSWYQQVLGQGPQFIFQYYEKEERGRGNFPDRFSARQFPNYSSELNVNALLLGDSALYLCASSLFGWGSRGTEAFFGQGTRLTVV.

The rearrangement uses TRBV5-1 and TRBJ2-3, with TRBD2 identical over 10 bases. V lost 3 bases to trimming and J lost 4 bases; unmatched junction nucleotides: 5. This CDR3 spans 15 amino acids. The V gene's germline CDR1 is SGHRS and CDR2 YFSETQ. CDR3 protein: CASSSLAGGPDTQYF. The CDR3 region has the DNA TGCGCCAGCAGCTCCTTAGCGGGAGGCCCAGATACGCAGTATTTT.

V and J are TRBV28 and TRBJ2-2, with a possible D match to TRBD2 (6 bases). The length of the CDR3 is 14 residues. V lost 6 bases, J lost 2 bases, and 10 bases lay in between. CDR1 MDHEN and CDR2 SYDVKM come from the germline V gene. CDR3 DNA sequence: TGTGCCAGCAGCGGGGGACCAAACACCGGGGAGCTGTTTTTT. Its protein is CASSGGPNTGELFF.

The rearrangement links TRBV4-2 to TRBJ2-3; D is undetermined. There are 14 residues in the CDR3. The V and J ends lost 0 bases and 0 bases respectively, with 4 bases between them. CDR1 is LGHNA, CDR2 YNFKEQ, per germline. CDR3 residues: CASSQELSTDTQYF. CDR3 DNA sequence: TGTGCCAGCAGCCAAGAACTAAGCACAGATACGCAGTATTTT.

CDR3 sequence: CASSLPRTDNEQFF. In nucleotides, the CDR3 is TGTGCCAGCAGTCTCCCTCGGACAGACAATGAGCAGTTCTTC. This chain uses TRBV28 with TRBJ2-1, with D maybe TRBD1 (6 bases). Trimming pared 5 bases from V and 5 bases from J, leaving 13 bases between. The germline V gene encodes CDR1 MDHEN and CDR2 SYDVKM. The CDR3 is 14 amino acids.

The genes are TRBV5-1 and TRBJ1-1, with D uncertain. Germline CDR1 is SGHRS and CDR2 is YFSETQ. The CDR3 length is 12 residues. The CDR3 reads CATSLEGTEAFF. CDR3 DNA: TGCGCTACAAGCCTGGAGGGCACTGAAGCTTTCTTT.

This chain links TRBV7-3 with TRBJ1-3; 10 bases align to TRBD1. The germline gives CDR1 SGHTA, CDR2 FQGTGA. The CDR3 consists of 15 residues. Unmatched junction bases numbered 3, after V lost 5 bases and J lost 2 bases. CDR3 in DNA: TGTGCCAGCAGCCGAGGACAGGGGGCTGGAAACACCATATATTTT. This sequence encodes CASSRGQGAGNTIYF.

The rearrangement uses TRBV6-9 and TRBJ1-1, with D unclear. Per germline, CDR1 MNHGY and CDR2 SVAAGI. V shed 8 bases and J shed 5 bases, with 12 bases lying between them. The CDR3 is 12 residues long. The CDR3 DNA reads TGTGCCAGCCCCCTACCGGGGACTGAAGCTTTCTTT. It codes for CASPLPGTEAFF.

The chain couples TRBV3-1 (or the pseudogene TRBV3-2) to TRBJ2-2; D unclear. Germline CDR1 LGHDT, CDR2 YNNKEL (reference sequence). The CDR3 runs 14 residues. The germline V and J ends were trimmed by 2 bases and 1 base, with 5 bases remaining between them. CDR3 protein: CASSQRGNTGELFF. CDR3 nucleotide sequence: TGTGCCAGCAGCCAACGAGGGAACACCGGGGAGCTGTTTTTT.

V usage is TRBV7-8 and J usage is TRBJ1-3; no firm D call. Germline V gives CDR1 SGHVS, CDR2 FQNEAQ. CDR3 length: 12 amino acids. Trimming shortened V by 5 bases and J by 7 bases, and 9 bases separated the two germline ends. The CDR3 protein is CASSLGGNTIYF. CDR3 DNA sequence: TGTGCCAGCAGCCTAGGAGGGAACACCATATATTTT.

CDR3 sequence reads: CASSLSGRYEQYF. CDR3 in DNA: TGTGCCAGCAGTTTATCGGGGAGGTACGAGCAGTACTTC. The chain recombines TRBV27 with TRBJ2-7, with D perhaps TRBD2 (6 bases). Germline values: CDR1 MNHEY, CDR2 SMNVEV (reference sequence). There are 13 residues in the CDR3. Trimming stripped 0 bases from V and 4 bases from J, with 7 bases between.

The chain is built from TRBV6-2 or TRBV6-3 and TRBJ1-2, with D maybe TRBD1 (5 bases). In germline, CDR1 is MNHEY, CDR2 SVGEGT. Trimming stripped 5 bases from V and 1 base from J, with 17 bases between. This CDR3 has 16 amino acids. Here the CDR3 reads CASSDPGYEDNYGYTF. The CDR3 DNA follows: TGTGCCAGCAGTGATCCAGGGTACGAGGATAACTATGGCTACACCTTC.

J is TRBJ1-4 and V is TRBV29-1; TRBD1 agrees at 11 bases. V lost 1 base, J lost 8 bases, and 3 bases stayed unmatched. The CDR3 is 14 amino acids. Germline V gives CDR1 SQVTM, CDR2 ANQGSEA. In DNA form, the CDR3 reads TGCAGCGTTGAAGGGACAGGGGGCAGGGAAAAACTGTTTTTT. This codes for CSVEGTGGREKLFF. Based on the CDR3 plus reference TRBV29-1 and TRBJ1-4, the full variable domain is SAVISQKPSRDICQRGTSLTIQCQVDSQVTMMFWYRQQPGQSLTLIATANQGSEATYESGFVIDKFPISRPNLTFSTLTVSNMSPEDSSIYLCSVEGTGGREKLFFGSGTQLSVL.

The genes are TRBV10-3 and TRBJ2-7, with TRBD2 matching over 9 bases. The CDR3 totals 13 residues. The ends lost 9 bases at V and 2 bases at J; junction bases unmatched: 5. Per the germline V gene, CDR1 is ENHRY and CDR2 is SYGVKD. For the CDR3, the DNA is TGTGCCATTTCTAGCGGGGTTACCTACGAGCAGTACTTC. It codes for CAISSGVTYEQYF.

The chain carries TRBV12-5 and TRBJ1-4; D possibly corresponds to TRBD1 (6 bases). The length of the CDR3 is 17 residues. From germline, CDR1 is LGHNT and CDR2 FRNRAP. With 6 bases removed from V and 6 bases from J, the gap between germline ends came to 23 bases. The CDR3 protein is CASGKGHQTARDEKLFF. The DNA for the CDR3 is TGTGCTAGTGGGAAGGGACATCAAACGGCAAGGGATGAAAAACTGTTTTTT.

V gene TRBV19 combines with J gene TRBJ2-7; 9 nucleotides line up with TRBD2. J was trimmed by 6 bases and V by 5 bases; bases with no gene match: 8. Germline CDR1 LNHDA, CDR2 SQIVND (reference sequence). The CDR3 is made up of 14 amino acids. CDR3 sequence (DNA): TGTGCCAGTAGTCTGTTAGCGGGAGACCGCGAGCAGTACTTC. Translation gives CASSLLAGDREQYF.

This rearrangement joins TRBV12-3 or TRBV12-4 to TRBJ2-7, with TRBD2 matching 7 bases. J gave up 7 bases and V 2 bases, and 2 bases lay outside the gene matches. The CDR3 contains 12 residues. CDR3: CASSLRRGEQYF. CDR3 nucleotide sequence: TGTGCCAGCAGTTTAAGGCGGGGGGAGCAGTACTTC.

CDR3 DNA sequence: TGTGCCAGTAGTCGGGATTTCAGGGATACGCAGTATTTT. Its protein is CASSRDFRDTQYF. This rearrangement joins TRBV19 to TRBJ2-3; D is perhaps TRBD2 (5 bases). V was clipped by 5 bases and J by 6 bases, with 12 bases between them. Germline lookup yields CDR1 LNHDA and CDR2 SQIVND (reference sequence). The length of the CDR3 is 13 residues.

This clone was picked up one time. V and J are TRBV28 and TRBJ2-1; 10 bases are shared with TRBD1. The V gene end was trimmed by 6 bases and the J gene end by 9 bases; junction bases not matched to a gene: 14. Germline CDR1 is MDHEN and CDR2 is SYDVKM. The CDR3 extends over 16 amino acids. This chain's CDR3 is CASRRPTGGGKGEQFF. In DNA, the CDR3 is TGTGCCAGCAGGCGGCCGACAGGGGGCGGGAAAGGTGAGCAGTTCTTC.

This chain uses TRBV27 with TRBJ2-1, with 12 bases fitting TRBD2. Losses at the gene ends were 8 bases for V and 0 bases for J; bases not matched to a gene: 11. The CDR3 is made up of 18 amino acids. The germline V gene has CDR1 MNHEY and CDR2 SMNVEV (reference sequence). The CDR3 sequence is CASALLAGGGSSYNEQFF. The CDR3 DNA reads as TGTGCCAGCGCACTTCTAGCGGGGGGGGGCTCCTCCTACAATGAGCAGTTCTTC.

The genes are TRBV10-3 and TRBJ2-7; perhaps TRBD1 as D (6 bases). Germline loops: CDR1 ENHRY, CDR2 SYGVKD. V dropped 3 bases and J dropped 2 bases, with 14 bases sitting between them. The CDR3 is 15 residues long. The CDR3 nucleotides read TGTGCCATCAGTGACTCAACTCGGGACACCTACGAGCAGTACTTC. Its protein is CAISDSTRDTYEQYF.